Following are 3 T cell receptor beta chains from one sample sequenced in a study of cytomegalovirus exposure and HLA in healthy donors. The assay was immunoSEQ multiplex PCR, and TCRdb's table has in-frame clones only and misses some. The table shows 200,000 or so clones, with over 65% occurring only once. What was sequenced was PBMCs. The receptors here all came from a man younger than 30 in good health and CMV-seropositive.

This clone was seen only a few times. This CDR3 is CASTRTAGVYGYTF. The CDR3 DNA sequence: TGTGCCAGCACCCGGACAGCAGGGGTCTATGGCTACACCTTC. The rearrangement uses TRBV28 and TRBJ1-2; tentatively, D is TRBD1 (6 bases). V was clipped by 7 bases and J by 4 bases, with 16 bases between them. The CDR3 sequence is 14 residues long. CDR1 and CDR2 (germline): MDHEN, SYDVKM.

The chain links TRBV7-8 to TRBJ2-1; 10 bases line up with TRBD2. J lost 16 bases, V lost 8 bases, and 8 bases had no gene match. Germline CDR1 SGHVS, CDR2 FQNEAQ. The CDR3 length is 11 residues. CDR3 coding DNA: TGTGCCAGCGGTCCCGGGACTAGCGAATTCTTC. Its translation is CASGPGTSEFF.

This clone appeared once. J is TRBJ2-1 and V is TRBV9; D perhaps matches TRBD1 (5 bases). The CDR3 runs to 15 residues. The V and J ends lost 4 bases and 3 bases respectively, with 14 bases between them. The germline CDR1 and CDR2 sequences are SGDLS and YYNGEE. In nucleotides, the CDR3 is TGTGCCAGCAGCCCGATGGACACAAGCTACAATGAGCAGTTCTTC. Translation gives CASSPMDTSYNEQFF.